This T cell receptor (beta chain) came from a study of long-term antiretroviral therapy in people with HIV. Study results and caveats: Repertoire composition at all time points was dominated by clones that had expanded before ART. Post-ART samples showed increased diversity that remained below transplant donor control levels.

This was the immunoSEQ v3.0 assay at survey level. Produced via immunoSEQ multiplex PCR; TCRdb's table is partial and in-frame only. Here the sample spans tens of thousands of clones, roughly 80% being singletons. In regard to this clone: Antigen unknown. Other DNA sequences in this specimen translate into the identical CDR3.

Deletions cut 5 bases from V and 0 bases from J, with 11 bases between. The CDR3 has 15 residues. Germline values: CDR1 SGHTA, CDR2 FQGNSA. The receptor was derived from a man between 40 and 49 years old with HIV. The sample here was unsorted PBMCs, taken 0.5 years before starting antiretroviral therapy. The rearrangement joins TRBV7-2 to TRBJ1-5; D remains unclear. The CDR3 sequence is CASSPGGASNQPQHF. As DNA, the CDR3 is TGTGCCAGCAGCCCTGGCGGAGCTAGCAATCAGCCCCAGCATTTT.